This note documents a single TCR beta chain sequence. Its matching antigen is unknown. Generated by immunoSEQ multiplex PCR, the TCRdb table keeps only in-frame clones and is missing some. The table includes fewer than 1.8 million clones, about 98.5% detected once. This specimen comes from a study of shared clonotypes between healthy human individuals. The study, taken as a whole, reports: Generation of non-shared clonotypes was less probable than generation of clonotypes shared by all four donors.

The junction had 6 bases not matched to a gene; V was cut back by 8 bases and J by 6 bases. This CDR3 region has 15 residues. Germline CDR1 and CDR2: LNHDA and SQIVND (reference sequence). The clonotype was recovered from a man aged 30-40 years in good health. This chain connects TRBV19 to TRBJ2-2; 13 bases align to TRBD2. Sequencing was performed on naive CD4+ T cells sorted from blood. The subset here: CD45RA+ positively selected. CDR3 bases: TGTGCCAGTTTACAACTAGCGGGAGGGCCCGGGGAGCTGTTTTTT. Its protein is CASLQLAGGPGELFF.